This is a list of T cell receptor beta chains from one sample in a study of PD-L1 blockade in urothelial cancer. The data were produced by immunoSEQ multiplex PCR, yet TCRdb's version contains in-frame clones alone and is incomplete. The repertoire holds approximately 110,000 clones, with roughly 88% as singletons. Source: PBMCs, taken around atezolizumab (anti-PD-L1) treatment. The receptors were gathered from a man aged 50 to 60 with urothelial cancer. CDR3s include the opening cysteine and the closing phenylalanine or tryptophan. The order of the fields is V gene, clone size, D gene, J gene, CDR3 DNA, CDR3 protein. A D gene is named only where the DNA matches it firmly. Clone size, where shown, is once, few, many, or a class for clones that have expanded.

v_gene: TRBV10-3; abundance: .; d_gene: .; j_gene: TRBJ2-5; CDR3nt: TGTGCCATCAGTTTCGGGGTAAAAGAGACCCAGTACTTC; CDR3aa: CAISFGVKETQYF
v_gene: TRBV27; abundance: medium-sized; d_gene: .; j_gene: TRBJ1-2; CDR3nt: TGTGCCTCCGGGTTTAACTATGGCTACACCTTC; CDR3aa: CASGFNYGYTF
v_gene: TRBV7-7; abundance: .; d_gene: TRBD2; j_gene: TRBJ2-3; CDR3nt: TGTGCTAGCAGCCCTCTAGCGGGAATTGATACGCAGTATTTT; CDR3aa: CASSPLAGIDTQYF
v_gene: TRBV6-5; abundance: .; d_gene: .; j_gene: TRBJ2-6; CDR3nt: TGTGCCAGCAGTATACTAGTACCCGGGGCCAACGTCCTGACTTTC; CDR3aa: CASSILVPGANVLTF
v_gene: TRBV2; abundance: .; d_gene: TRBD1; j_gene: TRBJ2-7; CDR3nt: TGTGCCAGCAGTGGACAGGGAGTACGTTACGAGCAGTACTTC; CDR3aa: CASSGQGVRYEQYF
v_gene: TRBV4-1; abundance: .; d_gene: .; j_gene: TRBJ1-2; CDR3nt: TGCGCCAGCAGCCAATCAACGGGGAACTATGGCTACACCTTC; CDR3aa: CASSQSTGNYGYTF
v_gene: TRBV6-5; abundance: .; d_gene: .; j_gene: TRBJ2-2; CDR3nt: TGTGCCAGCAGGCGAACTACGAACACCGGGGAGCTGTTTTTT; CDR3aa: CASRRTTNTGELFF
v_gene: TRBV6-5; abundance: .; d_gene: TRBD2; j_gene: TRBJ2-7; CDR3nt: TGTGCCAGCAGTTACTTTTACAGCGGGAGCTACGAGCAGTACTTC; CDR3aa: CASSYFYSGSYEQYF
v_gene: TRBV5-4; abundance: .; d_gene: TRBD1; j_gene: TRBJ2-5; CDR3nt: TGTGCCAGCAGCGGACAGACAGGGTCCCAAGAGACCCAGTACTTC; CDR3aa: CASSGQTGSQETQYF
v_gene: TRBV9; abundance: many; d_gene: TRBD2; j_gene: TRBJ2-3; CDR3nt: TGTGCCAGCAGCGTAGTCGCGGGAGGCACAGATACGCAGTATTTT; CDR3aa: CASSVVAGGTDTQYF
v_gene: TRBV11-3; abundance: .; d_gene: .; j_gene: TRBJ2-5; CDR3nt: TGTGCCAGCAGCCAAGGGGGTCAAGAGACCCAGTACTTC; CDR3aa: CASSQGGQETQYF
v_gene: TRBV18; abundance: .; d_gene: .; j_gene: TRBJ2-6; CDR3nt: TGTGCCAGCTCACCTGCGTCTGGGGCCAACGTCCTGACTTTC; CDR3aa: CASSPASGANVLTF
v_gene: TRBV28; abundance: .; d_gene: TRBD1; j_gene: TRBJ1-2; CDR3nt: TGTGCCAGCAGTTTGACAGGGGTTAACTATGGCTACACCTTC; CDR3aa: CASSLTGVNYGYTF
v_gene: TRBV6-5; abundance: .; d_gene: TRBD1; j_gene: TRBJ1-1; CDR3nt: TGTGCCAGCACGGACAGGGGCTGGAACACTGAAGCTTTCTTT; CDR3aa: CASTDRGWNTEAFF
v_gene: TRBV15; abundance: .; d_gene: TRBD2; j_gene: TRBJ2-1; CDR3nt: TGTGCCACCAGCAGAGAACGCTCGGGGACTAGCGGGAGTCGTGAGCAGTTCTTC; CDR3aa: CATSRERSGTSGSREQFF
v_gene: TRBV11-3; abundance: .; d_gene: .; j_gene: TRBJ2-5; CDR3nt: TGTGCCAGCAGCTTAGGACCTTCTAGCGCCCTAGAGACCCAGTACTTC; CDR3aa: CASSLGPSSALETQYF
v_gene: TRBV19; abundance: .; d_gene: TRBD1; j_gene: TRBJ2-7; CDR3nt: TGTGCCAGTAGTACCCGGACAGGGGCGCTCGAGCAGTACTTC; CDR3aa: CASSTRTGALEQYF
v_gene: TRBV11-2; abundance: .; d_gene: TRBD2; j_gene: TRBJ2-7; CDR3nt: TGTGCCAGCAGCTCATCTAGCGGGACTACCTACGAGCAGTACTTC; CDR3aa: CASSSSSGTTYEQYF
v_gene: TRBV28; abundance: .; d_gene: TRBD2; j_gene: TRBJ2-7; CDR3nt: TGTGCCAGCAGCCGGGGAGGGGTGGGGGAGCAGTACTTC; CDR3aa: CASSRGGVGEQYF
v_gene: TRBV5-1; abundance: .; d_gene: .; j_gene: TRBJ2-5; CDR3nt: TGCGCCAGCAGCTTGGCCAGACAGGTGGGGCAGGAGACCCAGTACTTC; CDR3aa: CASSLARQVGQETQYF
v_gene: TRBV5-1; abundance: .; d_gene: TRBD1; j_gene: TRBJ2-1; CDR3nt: TGCGCCAGCAGCCCGGGACAGGTTGAGCAGTTCTTC; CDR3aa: CASSPGQVEQFF
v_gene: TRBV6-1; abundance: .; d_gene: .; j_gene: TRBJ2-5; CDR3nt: TGTGCCAGCAGTGAAAAGGCGGCTCAAGAGACCCAGTACTTC; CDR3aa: CASSEKAAQETQYF
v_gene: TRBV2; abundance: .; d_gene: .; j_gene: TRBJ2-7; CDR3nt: TGTGCCAGAAGTTCGGCGGGCTCAGCCTACGAGCAGTACTTC; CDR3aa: CARSSAGSAYEQYF
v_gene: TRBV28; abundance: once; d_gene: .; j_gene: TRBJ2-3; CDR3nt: TGTGCCAGCAGTTTCGTTGATACGCAGTATTTT; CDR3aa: CASSFVDTQYF
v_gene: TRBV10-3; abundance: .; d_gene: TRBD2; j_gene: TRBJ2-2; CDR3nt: TGTGCCATCAGTGAGTCGTATCTAGCGGGGGACACCGGGGAGCTGTTTTTT; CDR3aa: CAISESYLAGDTGELFF
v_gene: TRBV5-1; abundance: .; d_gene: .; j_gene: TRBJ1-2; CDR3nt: TGCGCCAGCAGCTTGGACCGGACAGATGGCTACACCTTC; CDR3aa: CASSLDRTDGYTF
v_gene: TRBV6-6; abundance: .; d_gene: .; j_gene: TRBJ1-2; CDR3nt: TGTGCCAGCACCCAGCAGACTACCAACTATGGCTACACCTTC; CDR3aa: CASTQQTTNYGYTF
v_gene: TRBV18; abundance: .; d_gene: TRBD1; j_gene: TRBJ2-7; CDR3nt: TGTGCCAGCTCACCACCGACAGGGGGCGGCGAGCAGTACTTC; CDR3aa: CASSPPTGGGEQYF
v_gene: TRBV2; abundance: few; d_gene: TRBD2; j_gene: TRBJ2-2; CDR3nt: TGTGCCAGCCAACTAGCGGGAGGCACCGGGGAGCTGTTTTTT; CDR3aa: CASQLAGGTGELFF
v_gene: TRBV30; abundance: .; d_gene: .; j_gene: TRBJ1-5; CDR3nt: TGTGCCTGGAATGGGGCAGATCATCAGCCCCAGCATTTT; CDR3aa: CAWNGADHQPQHF
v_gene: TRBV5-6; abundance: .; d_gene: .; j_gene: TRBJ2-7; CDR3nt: TGTGCCAGCAGCTTACCCCGGGTGGACGAGCAGTACTTC; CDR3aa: CASSLPRVDEQYF
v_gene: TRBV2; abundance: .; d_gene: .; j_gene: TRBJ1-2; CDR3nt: TGTGCCAGCAGTGCGACAGTCTATGGCTACACCTTC; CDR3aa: CASSATVYGYTF
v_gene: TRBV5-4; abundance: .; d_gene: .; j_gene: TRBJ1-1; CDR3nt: TGTGCCAGCAGTTGGGGACATAACACTGAAGCTTTCTTT; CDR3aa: CASSWGHNTEAFF
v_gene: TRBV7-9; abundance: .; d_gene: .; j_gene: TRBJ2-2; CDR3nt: TGTGCCAGCAGCCCAGAATCGACCGGGGAGCTGTTTTTT; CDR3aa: CASSPESTGELFF
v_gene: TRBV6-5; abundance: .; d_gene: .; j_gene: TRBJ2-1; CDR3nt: TGTGCCAGCAGACGAGGACTTCATTCTTACAATGAGCAGTTCTTC; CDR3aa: CASRRGLHSYNEQFF
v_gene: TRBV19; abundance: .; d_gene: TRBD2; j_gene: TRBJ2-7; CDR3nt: TGTGCCAGTAGTCGACTAGCGGGAGCCGAGCAGTACTTC; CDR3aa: CASSRLAGAEQYF
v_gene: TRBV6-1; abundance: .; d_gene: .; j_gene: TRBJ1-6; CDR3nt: TGTGCCAGCAGTTTACAGGGTAATAATTCACCCCTCCACTTT; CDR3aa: CASSLQGNNSPLHF
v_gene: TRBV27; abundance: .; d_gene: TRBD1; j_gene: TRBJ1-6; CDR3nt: TGTGCCAGCAGATGGGACAGGGGGCAATTCACACCCCTCCACTTT; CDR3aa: CASRWDRGQFTPLHF
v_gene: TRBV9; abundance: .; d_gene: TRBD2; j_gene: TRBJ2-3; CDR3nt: TGTGCCAGCAGCGTAGAACTAGCGAACACAGATACGCAGTATTTT; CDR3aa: CASSVELANTDTQYF
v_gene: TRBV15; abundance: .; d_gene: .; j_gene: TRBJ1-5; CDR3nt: TGTGCCACCAGCAGAGAGTCTACCCGATTAAATCAGCCCCAGCATTTT; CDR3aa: CATSRESTRLNQPQHF
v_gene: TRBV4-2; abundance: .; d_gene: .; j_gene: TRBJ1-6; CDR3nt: TGTGCCAGCAGCCAAGAACTGACAGGAGTTCGGGCCCTCCACTTT; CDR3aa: CASSQELTGVRALHF
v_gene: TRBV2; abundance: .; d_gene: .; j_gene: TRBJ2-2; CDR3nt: TGTGCCAGCAGTGAAGTCTATTCCGCCGGGGAGCTGTTTTTT; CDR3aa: CASSEVYSAGELFF
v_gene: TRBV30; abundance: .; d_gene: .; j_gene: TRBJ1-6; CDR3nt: TGTGCCTGGAGTGTGGCGGGACCGCACTCACCCCTCCACTTT; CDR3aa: CAWSVAGPHSPLHF
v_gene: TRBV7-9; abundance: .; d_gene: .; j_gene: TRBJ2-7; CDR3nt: TGTGCCAGCAGCTCGTTGTACAGGGACCACGAGCAGTACTTC; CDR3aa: CASSSLYRDHEQYF
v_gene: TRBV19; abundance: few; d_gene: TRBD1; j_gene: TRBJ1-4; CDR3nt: TGTGCCAGTAGTCAGCCGGGACAGCTAAATGAAAAACTGTTTTTT; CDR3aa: CASSQPGQLNEKLFF
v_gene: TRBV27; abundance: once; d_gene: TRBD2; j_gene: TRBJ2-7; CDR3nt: TGTGCCACGAGCCGCGGCGGGAGGGCCGTGTACGAGCAGTACTTC; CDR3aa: CATSRGGRAVYEQYF
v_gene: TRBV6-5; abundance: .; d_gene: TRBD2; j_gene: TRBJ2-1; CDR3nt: TGTGCCAGCAGTTACGGAGGTAGCGGGAGAGACAATGAGCAGTTCTTC; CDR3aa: CASSYGGSGRDNEQFF
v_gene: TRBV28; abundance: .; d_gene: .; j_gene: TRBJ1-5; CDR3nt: TGTGCCAGCAGTTTAAGCCAGGGAGGATTGCCCCAGCATTTT; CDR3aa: CASSLSQGGLPQHF
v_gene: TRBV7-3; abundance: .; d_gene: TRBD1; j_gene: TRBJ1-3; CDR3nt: TGTGCCAGCAGCTCACAGGGGGCTGGAAACACCATATATTTT; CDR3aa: CASSSQGAGNTIYF
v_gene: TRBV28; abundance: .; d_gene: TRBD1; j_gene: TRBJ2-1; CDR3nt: TGTGCCAGCAGTTTATTTCTCCCAGGACAGGGAGGATTGTCCTACAATGAGCAGTTCTTC; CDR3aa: CASSLFLPGQGGLSYNEQFF
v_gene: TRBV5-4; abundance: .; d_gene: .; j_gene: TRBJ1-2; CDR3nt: TGTGCCAGCAGCCGTTCGGGGGAGGTTTATGGCTACACCTTC; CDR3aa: CASSRSGEVYGYTF
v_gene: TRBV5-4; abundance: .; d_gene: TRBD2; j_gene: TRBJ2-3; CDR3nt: TGTGCCAGCAGCTTAGGTAGCGGGATTGGGTCAGATACGCAGTATTTT; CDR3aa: CASSLGSGIGSDTQYF
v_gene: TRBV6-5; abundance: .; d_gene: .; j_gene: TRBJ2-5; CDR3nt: TGTGCCAGCAGTCACAGGACGGTCCAAGAGACCCAGTACTTC; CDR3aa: CASSHRTVQETQYF
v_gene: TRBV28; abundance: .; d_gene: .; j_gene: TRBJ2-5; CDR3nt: TGTGCCAGCGGCAGGGGACCCCAAGAGACCCAGTACTTC; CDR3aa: CASGRGPQETQYF
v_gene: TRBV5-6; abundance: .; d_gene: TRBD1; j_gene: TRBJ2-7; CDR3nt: TGTGCCAGCAGCCCAGACAGGGGACGAGCCGAGCAGTACTTC; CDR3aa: CASSPDRGRAEQYF
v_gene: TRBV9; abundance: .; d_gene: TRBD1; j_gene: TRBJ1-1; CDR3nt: TGTGCCAGCAGCGAAAGGACAGGGTCTGAGGCTTTCTTT; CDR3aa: CASSERTGSEAFF
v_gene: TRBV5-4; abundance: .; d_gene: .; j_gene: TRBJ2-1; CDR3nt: TGTGCCAGCAGCTTAGGTGGGAGTTCTTTTGCTGAGCAGTTCTTC; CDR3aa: CASSLGGSSFAEQFF
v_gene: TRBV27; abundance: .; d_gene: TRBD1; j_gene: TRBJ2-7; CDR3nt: TGTGCCAGCAGTTTCAGGGGGTTCTACGAGCAGTACTTC; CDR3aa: CASSFRGFYEQYF
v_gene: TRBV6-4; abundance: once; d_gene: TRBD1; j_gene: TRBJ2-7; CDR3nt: TGTGCCAGCGGAGGGGGACAGGTGGACGAGCAGTACTTC; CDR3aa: CASGGGQVDEQYF